This T cell receptor beta chain was retrieved from a study of T cells in Graves' hyperthyroidism and ophthalmopathy. Criteria for exclusion of patients were uncontrolled infection, other autoimmune disease, pregnancy or lactation. In regard to this clonotype: The target antigen is unknown.

V was trimmed by 0 bases and J by 3 bases, leaving 6 bases between them. The CDR3 length is 13 residues. CDR1 and CDR2 (germline): MNHEY, SVGEGT. Study-level findings and limits: Most expanded thyroid clonotypes above 0.001 recurred in blood. Ophthalmopathy could be told apart from stable hyperthyroidism with a 13 V-J model.

TCR beta CDR3 region amplification was performed from RNA transcripts. Initially, a first-round RT-PCR of the TCR CDR3 employed the HTBI primer set. MiXCR, run by TCRdb on the multiplex PCR reads, gives a single entry per CDR3 protein. The sample has 400,000 to 600,000 distinct CDR3 sequences; 20% are singletons. The chain links TRBV6-2 or TRBV6-3 to TRBJ2-7, with D unclear. The source material was blood. The TCR was taken from a man aged 18 to 30 with Graves' hyperthyroidism. This chain's CDR3 is CASSYSTYYEQYF. The CDR3 coding sequence is TGTGCCAGCAGTTACTCGACTTACTACGAGCAGTACTTC.